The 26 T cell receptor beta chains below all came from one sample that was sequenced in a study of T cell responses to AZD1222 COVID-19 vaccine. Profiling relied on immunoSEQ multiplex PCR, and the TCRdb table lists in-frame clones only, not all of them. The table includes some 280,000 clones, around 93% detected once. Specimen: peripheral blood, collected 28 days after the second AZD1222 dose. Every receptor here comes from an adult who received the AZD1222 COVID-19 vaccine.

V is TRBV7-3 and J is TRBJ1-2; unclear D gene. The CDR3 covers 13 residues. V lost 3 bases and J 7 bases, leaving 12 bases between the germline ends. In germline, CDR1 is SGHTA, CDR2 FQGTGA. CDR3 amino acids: CASSLGDLVGYTF. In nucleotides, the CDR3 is TGTGCCAGCAGCTTGGGCGATCTAGTTGGCTACACCTTC.

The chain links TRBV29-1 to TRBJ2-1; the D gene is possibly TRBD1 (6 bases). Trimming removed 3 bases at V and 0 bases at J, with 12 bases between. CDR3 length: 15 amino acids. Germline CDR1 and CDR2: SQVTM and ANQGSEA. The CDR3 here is CSVEGAESSYNEQFF. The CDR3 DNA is TGCAGCGTTGAGGGGGCGGAGAGCTCCTACAATGAGCAGTTCTTC.

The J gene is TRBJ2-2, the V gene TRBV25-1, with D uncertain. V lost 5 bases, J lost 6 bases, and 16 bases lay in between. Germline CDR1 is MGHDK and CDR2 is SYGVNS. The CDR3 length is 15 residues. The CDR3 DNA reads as TGTGCCAGCAGTCCCCTGCTTACGAGGTCCGGGGAGCTGTTTTTT. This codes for CASSPLLTRSGELFF.

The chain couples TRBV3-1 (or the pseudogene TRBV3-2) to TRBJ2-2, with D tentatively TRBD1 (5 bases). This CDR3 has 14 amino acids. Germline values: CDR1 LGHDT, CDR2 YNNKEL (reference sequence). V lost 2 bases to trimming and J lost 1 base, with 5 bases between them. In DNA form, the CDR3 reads TGTGCCAGCAGCCAACAGGGGAACACCGGGGAGCTGTTTTTT. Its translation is CASSQQGNTGELFF.

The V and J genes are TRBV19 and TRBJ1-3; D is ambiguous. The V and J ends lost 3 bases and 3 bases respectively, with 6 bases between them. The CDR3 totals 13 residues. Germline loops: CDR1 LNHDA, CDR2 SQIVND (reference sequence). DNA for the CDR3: TGTGCCAGTAGTATTCGGGTTGGAAACACCATATATTTT. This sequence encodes CASSIRVGNTIYF.

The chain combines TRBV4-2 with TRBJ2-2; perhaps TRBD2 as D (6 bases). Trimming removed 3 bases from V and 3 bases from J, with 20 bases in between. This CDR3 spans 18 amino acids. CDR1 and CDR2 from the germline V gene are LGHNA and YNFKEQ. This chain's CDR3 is CASSHDPLRGWDTGELFF. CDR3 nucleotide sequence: TGTGCCAGCAGCCACGACCCACTCCGGGGGTGGGACACCGGGGAGCTGTTTTTT.

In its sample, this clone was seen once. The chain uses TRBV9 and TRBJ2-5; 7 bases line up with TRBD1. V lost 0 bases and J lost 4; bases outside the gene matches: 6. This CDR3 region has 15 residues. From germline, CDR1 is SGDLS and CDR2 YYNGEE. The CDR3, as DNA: TGTGCCAGCAGCGTAGAACAGGGGATAGGAGAGACCCAGTACTTC. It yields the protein CASSVEQGIGETQYF.

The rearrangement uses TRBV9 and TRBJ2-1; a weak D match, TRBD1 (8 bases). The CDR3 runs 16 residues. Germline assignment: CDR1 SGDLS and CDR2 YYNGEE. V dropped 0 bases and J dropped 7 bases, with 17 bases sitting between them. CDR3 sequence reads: CASSVGAGQAGNEQFF. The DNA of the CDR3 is TGTGCCAGCAGCGTAGGAGCGGGACAGGCGGGGAATGAGCAGTTCTTC.

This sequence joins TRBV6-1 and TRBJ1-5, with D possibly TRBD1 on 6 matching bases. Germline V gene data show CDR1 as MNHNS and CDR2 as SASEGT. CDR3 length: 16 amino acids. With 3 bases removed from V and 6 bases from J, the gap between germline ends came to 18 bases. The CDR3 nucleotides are TGTGCCAGCAGTGAGGGATTTGGCAGGGGATTTCAGCCCCAGCATTTT. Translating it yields CASSEGFGRGFQPQHF.

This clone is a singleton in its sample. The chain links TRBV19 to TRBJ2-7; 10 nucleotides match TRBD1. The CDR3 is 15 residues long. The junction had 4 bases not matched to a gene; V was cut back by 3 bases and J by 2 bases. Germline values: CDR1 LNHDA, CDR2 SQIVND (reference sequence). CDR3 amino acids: CASSMGDRGPYEQYF. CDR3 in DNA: TGTGCCAGTAGTATGGGGGACAGGGGACCCTACGAGCAGTACTTC.

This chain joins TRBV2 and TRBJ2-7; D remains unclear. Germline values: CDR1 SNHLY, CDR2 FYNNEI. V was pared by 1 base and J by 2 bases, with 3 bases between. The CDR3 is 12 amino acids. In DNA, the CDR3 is TGTGCCAGCAGTGAAGGGGCCTACGAGCAGTACTTC. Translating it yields CASSEGAYEQYF.

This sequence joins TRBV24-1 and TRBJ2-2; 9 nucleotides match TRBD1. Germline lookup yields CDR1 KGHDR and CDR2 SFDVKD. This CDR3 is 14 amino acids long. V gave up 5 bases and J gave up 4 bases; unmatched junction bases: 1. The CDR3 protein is CATSGTGVTGELFF. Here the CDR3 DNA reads TGTGCCACCAGTGGGACAGGGGTCACCGGGGAGCTGTTTTTT.

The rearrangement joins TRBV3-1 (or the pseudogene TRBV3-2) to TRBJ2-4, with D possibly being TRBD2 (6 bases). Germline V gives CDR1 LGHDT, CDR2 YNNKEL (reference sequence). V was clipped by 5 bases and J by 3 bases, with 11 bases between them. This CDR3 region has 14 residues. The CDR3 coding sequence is TGTGCCAGCAGCTCAGGACTATACAAAAACATTCAGTACTTC. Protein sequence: CASSSGLYKNIQYF.

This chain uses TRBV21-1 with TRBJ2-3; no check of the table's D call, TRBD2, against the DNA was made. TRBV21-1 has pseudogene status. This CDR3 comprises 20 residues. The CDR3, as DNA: TGTGCCAGCAGCAATCCTGGGACAAGGACTAGCGGGGACATCACAGATACGCAGTATTTT. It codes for CASSNPGTRTSGDITDTQYF.

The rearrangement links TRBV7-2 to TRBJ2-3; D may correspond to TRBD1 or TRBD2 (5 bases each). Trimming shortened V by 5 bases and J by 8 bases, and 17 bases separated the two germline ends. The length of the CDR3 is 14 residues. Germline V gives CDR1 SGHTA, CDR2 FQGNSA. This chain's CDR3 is CASSPVPAGGTQYF. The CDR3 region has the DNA TGTGCCAGCAGCCCCGTGCCTGCTGGGGGTACGCAGTATTTT.

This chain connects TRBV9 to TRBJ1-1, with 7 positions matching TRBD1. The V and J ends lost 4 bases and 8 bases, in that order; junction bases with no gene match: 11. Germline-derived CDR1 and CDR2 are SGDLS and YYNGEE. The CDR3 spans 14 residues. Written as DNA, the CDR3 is TGTGCCAGCAGCCAAGGGGGTCGGGGACAGGAAGCTTTCTTT. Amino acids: CASSQGGRGQEAFF.

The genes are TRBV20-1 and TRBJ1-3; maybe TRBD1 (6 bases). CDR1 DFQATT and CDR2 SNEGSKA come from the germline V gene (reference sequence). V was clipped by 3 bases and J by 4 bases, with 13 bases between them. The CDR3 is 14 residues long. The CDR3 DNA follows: TGCAGTGCTAGTCCAGGGGCTTGGGGAAACACCATATATTTT. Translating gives CSASPGAWGNTIYF.

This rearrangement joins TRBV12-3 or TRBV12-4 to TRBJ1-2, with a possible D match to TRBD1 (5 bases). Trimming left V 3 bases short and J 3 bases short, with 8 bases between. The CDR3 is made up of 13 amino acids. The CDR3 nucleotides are TGTGCCAGCAGTTTTTCACAGGACTATGGCTACACCTTC. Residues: CASSFSQDYGYTF.

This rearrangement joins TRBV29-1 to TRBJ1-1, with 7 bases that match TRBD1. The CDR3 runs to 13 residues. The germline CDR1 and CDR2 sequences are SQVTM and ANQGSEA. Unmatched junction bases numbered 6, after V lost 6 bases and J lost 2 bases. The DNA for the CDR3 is TGCAGCGTAGGCGACAGGGCCAACACTGAAGCTTTCTTT. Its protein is CSVGDRANTEAFF.

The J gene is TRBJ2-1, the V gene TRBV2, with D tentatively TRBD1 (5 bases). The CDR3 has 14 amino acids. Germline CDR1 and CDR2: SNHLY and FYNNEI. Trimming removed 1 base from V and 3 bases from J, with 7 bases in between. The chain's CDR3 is CASSEGGGYNEQFF. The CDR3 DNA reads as TGTGCCAGCAGTGAAGGGGGCGGCTACAATGAGCAGTTCTTC. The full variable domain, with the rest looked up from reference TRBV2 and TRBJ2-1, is EPEVTQTPSHQVTQMGQEVILRCVPISNHLYFYWYRQILGQKVEFLVSFYNNEISEKSEIFDDQFSVERPDGSNFTLKIRSTKLEDSAMYFCASSEGGGYNEQFFGPGTRLTVL.

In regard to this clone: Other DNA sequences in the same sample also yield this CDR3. CDR3 nucleotides: TGTGCCAGCAGCTTAGGGGGTCTAACCTACGAGCAGTACTTC. Its protein product is CASSLGGLTYEQYF. The chain employs TRBV7-2 and TRBJ2-7; D is undetermined. Germline CDR1 is SGHTA and CDR2 is FQGNSA. The CDR3 is 14 residues long. V was trimmed by 1 base and J by 2 bases, leaving 9 bases between them.

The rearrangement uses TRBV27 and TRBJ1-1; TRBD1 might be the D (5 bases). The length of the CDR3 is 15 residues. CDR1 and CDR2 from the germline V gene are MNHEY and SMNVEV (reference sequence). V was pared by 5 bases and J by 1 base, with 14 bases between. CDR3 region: CASSALTGPNTEAFF. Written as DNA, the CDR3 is TGTGCCAGCAGTGCCTTAACAGGACCGAACACTGAAGCTTTCTTT.

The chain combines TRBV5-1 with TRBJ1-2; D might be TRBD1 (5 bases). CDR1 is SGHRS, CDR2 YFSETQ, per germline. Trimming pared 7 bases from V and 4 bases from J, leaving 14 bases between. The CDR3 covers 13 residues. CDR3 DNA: TGCGCCAGCGGATCGACTGGGGGCTATGGCTACACCTTC. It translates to CASGSTGGYGYTF.

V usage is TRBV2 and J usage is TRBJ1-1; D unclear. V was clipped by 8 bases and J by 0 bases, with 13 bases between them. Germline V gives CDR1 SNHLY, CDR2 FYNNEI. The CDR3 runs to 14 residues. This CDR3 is CASEAHEVNTEAFF. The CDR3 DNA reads TGTGCCAGCGAAGCCCACGAGGTGAACACTGAAGCTTTCTTT.

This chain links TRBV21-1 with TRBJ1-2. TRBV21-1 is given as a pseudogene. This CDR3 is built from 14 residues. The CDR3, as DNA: TGTGCCAGCAGCAAAACTGAGGGCCCAGGAGGCTACACCTTC. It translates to CASSKTEGPGGYTF.

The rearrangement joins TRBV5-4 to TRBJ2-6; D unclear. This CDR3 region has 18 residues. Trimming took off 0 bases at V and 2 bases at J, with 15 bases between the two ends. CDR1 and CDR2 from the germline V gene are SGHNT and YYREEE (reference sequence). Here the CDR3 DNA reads TGTGCCAGCAGCTTGGACTTAGCAGGTTCTCCTGGGGCCAACGTCCTGACTTTC. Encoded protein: CASSLDLAGSPGANVLTF.